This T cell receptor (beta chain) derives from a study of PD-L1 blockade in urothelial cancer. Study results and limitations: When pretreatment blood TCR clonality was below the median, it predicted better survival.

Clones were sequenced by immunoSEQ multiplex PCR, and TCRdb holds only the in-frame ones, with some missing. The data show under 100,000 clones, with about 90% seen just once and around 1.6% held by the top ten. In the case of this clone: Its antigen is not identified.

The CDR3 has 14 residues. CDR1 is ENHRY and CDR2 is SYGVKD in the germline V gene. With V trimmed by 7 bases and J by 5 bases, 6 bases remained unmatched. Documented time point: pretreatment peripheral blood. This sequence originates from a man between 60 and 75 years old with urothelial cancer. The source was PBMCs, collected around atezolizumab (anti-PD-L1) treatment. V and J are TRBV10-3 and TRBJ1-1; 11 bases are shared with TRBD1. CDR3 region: CAITGTGGLTEAFF. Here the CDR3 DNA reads TGTGCCATCACAGGGACAGGGGGTTTGACTGAAGCTTTCTTT.